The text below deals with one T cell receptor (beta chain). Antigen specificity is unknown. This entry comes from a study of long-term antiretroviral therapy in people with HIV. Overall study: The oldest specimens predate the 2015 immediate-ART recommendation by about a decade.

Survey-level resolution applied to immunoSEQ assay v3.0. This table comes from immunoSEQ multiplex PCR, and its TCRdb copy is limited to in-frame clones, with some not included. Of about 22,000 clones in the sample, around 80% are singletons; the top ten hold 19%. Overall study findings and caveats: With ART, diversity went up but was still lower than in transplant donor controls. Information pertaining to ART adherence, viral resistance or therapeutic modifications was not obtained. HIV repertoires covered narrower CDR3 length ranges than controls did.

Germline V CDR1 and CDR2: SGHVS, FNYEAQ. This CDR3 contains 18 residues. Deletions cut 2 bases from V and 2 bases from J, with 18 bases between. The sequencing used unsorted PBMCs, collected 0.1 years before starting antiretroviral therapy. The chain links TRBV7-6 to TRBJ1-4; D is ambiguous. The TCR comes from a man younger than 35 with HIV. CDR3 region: CASSLWKLDRETNEKLFF. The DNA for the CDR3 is TGTGCCAGCAGCTTATGGAAACTTGATCGGGAGACTAATGAAAAACTGTTTTTT.